Listed here are 22 T cell receptor beta chains from one sample, sequenced in a study of Graves' ophthalmopathy and Graves' hyperthyroidism. The sequenced template was RNA, covering the TCR beta CDR3 region. RT-PCR in the first round used HTBI primers; a second-round multiplex PCR followed. TCRdb re-derived calls from the multiplex PCR reads in MiXCR, one entry per CDR3 protein. This sample has roughly 500,000 distinct CDR3 sequences, with 14% found just once. Sequenced input: blood. The receptors shown here come from a woman aged 25 to 39 with Graves' ophthalmopathy.

This clonotype was found many times. The J gene is TRBJ2-5, the V gene TRBV2, with D possibly matching TRBD2 (5 bases). Trimming cost V 11 bases and J 5 bases, with 9 bases left between them. The germline CDR1 and CDR2 sequences are SNHLY and FYNNEI. This CDR3 region has 10 residues. The CDR3 sequence: CACRGETQYF. CDR3 nucleotides: TGTGCCTGCCGAGGGGAGACCCAGTACTTC.

This clonotype has a count of ten or more. The chain joins TRBV24-1 to TRBJ2-5; 7 bases align to TRBD2. The length of the CDR3 is 15 residues. CDR1 is KGHDR, CDR2 SFDVKD, per germline. The V gene end was trimmed by 5 bases and the J gene end by 0 bases; junction bases not matched to a gene: 5. In DNA form, the CDR3 reads TGTGCCACCAGTGGTCGGCTAGCGGACCAAGAGACCCAGTACTTC. Residues: CATSGRLADQETQYF.

This clonotype was counted between two and nine times. The chain joins TRBV11-2 to TRBJ2-7, with 7 bases aligning to TRBD1. This CDR3 has 14 amino acids. CDR1 is SGHAT, CDR2 FQNNGV, per germline. Losses at the gene ends were 6 bases for V and 7 bases for J; bases not matched to a gene: 12. Here the CDR3 reads CASRGLDRVGEQYF. The CDR3 coding sequence is TGTGCCAGCAGGGGTCTCGACAGGGTAGGGGAGCAGTACTTC.

At least ten counts were recorded for this clonotype. One end of the junction varies from germline; a read error may be responsible. This chain uses TRBV12-3 or TRBV12-4 with TRBJ2-7, with 8 positions matching TRBD2. There are 12 residues in the CDR3. In DNA form, the CDR3 reads TGTGCCGGCAGTAGCGGGGTCGGGGAGCAGTACTTC. Its translation: CAGSSGVGEQYF.

The V call is TRBV6-1, the J call TRBJ2-7; D tentatively reads TRBD1 or TRBD2 (5 bases each). Per germline, CDR1 MNHNS and CDR2 SASEGT. V was cut by 6 bases and J by 4 bases, with 16 bases left in between. This CDR3 has 14 amino acids. The CDR3 here is CASRSGPIQYEQYF. The CDR3 DNA is TGTGCCAGCAGATCGGGGCCCATCCAATACGAGCAGTACTTC.

This clonotype was counted ten times or more. This chain uses TRBV10-3 with TRBJ2-5, with D possibly TRBD1 on 5 matching bases. Per the germline V gene, CDR1 is ENHRY and CDR2 is SYGVKD. V shed 2 bases and J shed 1 base, with 8 bases lying between them. The length of the CDR3 is 14 residues. The CDR3 here is CAISEGATQETQYF. The CDR3 nucleotides read TGTGCCATCAGTGAGGGGGCGACCCAAGAGACCCAGTACTTC.

Ten or more counts support this clonotype. J is TRBJ1-2 and V is TRBV5-6; D not certain. The V end lost 0 bases, the J end lost 6 bases, and 3 bases lay between the germline ends. Germline-derived CDR1 and CDR2 are SGHDT and YYEEEE. The CDR3 contains 11 residues. The chain's CDR3 is CASSLANGYTF. The DNA of the CDR3 is TGTGCCAGCAGCTTGGCGAATGGCTACACCTTC.

This clonotype was seen many times. The chain employs TRBV7-2 and TRBJ1-6, with D tentatively TRBD1 (5 bases). CDR1 is SGHTA and CDR2 is FQGNSA in the germline V gene. Trimming removed 5 bases from V and 9 bases from J, with 17 bases in between. This CDR3 spans 15 amino acids. CDR3 in DNA: TGTGCCAGCAGCGAGGCCGGGACGAAGAGTTCACCCCTCCACTTT. Residues: CASSEAGTKSSPLHF.

Many counts were recorded for this clonotype. The chain has TRBV20-1 and TRBJ1-3; no clear D. Germline-derived CDR1 and CDR2 are DFQATT and SNEGSKA (reference sequence). The CDR3 runs to 13 residues. With 2 bases removed from V and 0 bases from J, the gap between germline ends came to 5 bases. The CDR3 DNA reads as TGCAGTGCTAGAAGCCACTCTGGAAACACCATATATTTT. Its translation: CSARSHSGNTIYF.

At least ten counts were recorded for this clonotype. This could be a read error, since a much larger clone is one nucleotide away. The chain recombines TRBV7-3 with TRBJ1-6; D not resolved. The CDR3 runs 13 residues. Trimming pared 5 bases from V and 15 bases from J, leaving 17 bases between. Germline V gene sequence: CDR1 SGHTA, CDR2 FQGTGA. For the CDR3, the DNA is TGTGCCAGCAGCCCACTCGTGGATGCACACCTCCACTTT. Translating it yields CASSPLVDAHLHF.

This clonotype was counted ten times or more. This chain connects TRBV2 to TRBJ2-5; tentative D call: TRBD1 (6 bases). Per the germline V gene, CDR1 is SNHLY and CDR2 is FYNNEI. The CDR3 loop spans 16 amino acids. The V end was cut by 3 bases, the J end by 5 bases, with 19 bases between. CDR3 nucleotides: TGTGCCAGCAGTGATGGGGGCAAGGGGGTTTGGGAGACCCAGTACTTC. It encodes CASSDGGKGVWETQYF.

Many counts were recorded for this clonotype. V and J are TRBV19 and TRBJ2-5; tentatively, D is TRBD1 (5 bases). Germline CDR1 is LNHDA and CDR2 is SQIVND (reference sequence). The CDR3 consists of 13 residues. V lost 10 bases, J lost 2 bases, and 14 bases lay in between. The CDR3 region has the DNA TGTGCCACTAGAGACAGCGCTCAAGAGACCCAGTACTTC. Amino acid sequence: CATRDSAQETQYF.

This clonotype has ten or more counts. The V gene is TRBV9, the J gene TRBJ2-5; D is uncertain. V lost 2 bases, J lost 0 bases, and 8 bases lay in between. The CDR3 spans 14 residues. Germline-derived CDR1 and CDR2 are SGDLS and YYNGEE. Here the CDR3 DNA reads TGTGCCAGCAGCGTCTCGTCGGACCAAGAGACCCAGTACTTC. Translation: CASSVSSDQETQYF.

This clonotype was counted at least ten times. V gene TRBV28 combines with J gene TRBJ1-6, with D perhaps matching TRBD1 (6 bases). V shed 5 bases and J shed 7 bases, with 18 bases lying between them. Germline CDR1 and CDR2: MDHEN and SYDVKM. The CDR3 is 16 residues long. The CDR3 loop reads CASSVPQGQRNSPLHF. DNA of the CDR3: TGTGCCAGCAGTGTACCACAGGGCCAGAGGAATTCACCCCTCCACTTT.

This clonotype was counted ten times or more. The CDR3 spells CASSLAGGSVSYEQYF. In nucleotides, the CDR3 is TGTGCCAGCAGCTTAGCGGGGGGATCGGTCTCCTACGAGCAGTACTTC. V and J are TRBV7-8 and TRBJ2-7; D perhaps matches TRBD2 (6 bases). The CDR3 has 16 residues. Germline CDR1 is SGHVS and CDR2 is FQNEAQ. V lost 0 bases and J lost 0, with 12 bases in between.

This clonotype was detected many times. This chain uses TRBV27 with TRBJ2-7; the match to TRBD2 covers 13 bases. CDR3 length equals 17 residues. V shed 5 bases and J 7 bases; nucleotides not matched to a gene: 14. CDR1 is MNHEY and CDR2 is SMNVEV in the germline V gene (reference sequence). The CDR3 DNA follows: TGTGCCAGCAGTCCAGGACTAGCGGGGGACTTTCTGGGGGAGCAGTACTTC. Its translation: CASSPGLAGDFLGEQYF.

This clonotype came up many times. V usage is TRBV27 and J usage is TRBJ2-7; a possible D gene is TRBD1 (5 bases). The CDR3 contains 16 residues. Trimming shortened V by 5 bases and J by 0 bases, and 17 bases separated the two germline ends. In germline, CDR1 is MNHEY, CDR2 SMNVEV (reference sequence). CDR3 sequence (DNA): TGTGCCAGCAGTCCGACAGCCCTTTCCTCCTCCTACGAGCAGTACTTC. It encodes CASSPTALSSSYEQYF.

There are many counts of this clonotype. This chain uses TRBV6-5 with TRBJ1-1, with TRBD1 as a possible D gene (6 bases). Germline CDR1 reads MNHEY; CDR2 reads SVGAGI. The V end was cut by 5 bases, the J end by 4 bases, with 20 bases between. The CDR3 loop spans 16 amino acids. CDR3 protein: CASSLLPTGTGTEAFF. In nucleotides, the CDR3 is TGTGCCAGCAGTCTCTTGCCCACAGGGACGGGCACTGAAGCTTTCTTT.

This clonotype showed up many times. V gene TRBV5-6 combines with J gene TRBJ1-6, with D uncertain. CDR3 length: 14 amino acids. V was cut by 3 bases and J by 8 bases, with 12 bases left in between. Germline CDR1 and CDR2: SGHDT and YYEEEE. Written as DNA, the CDR3 is TGTGCCAGCAGCTCAGGACGGCCTTATTCACCCCTCCACTTT. The encoded protein is CASSSGRPYSPLHF.

Regarding this clonotype: This could be a read error, since a much larger clone is one nucleotide away. The chain has TRBV6-1 and TRBJ2-7; 13 nucleotides match TRBD2. V dropped 7 bases and J dropped 9; count of bases not matched to a gene: 12. Germline V gene lookup returns CDR1 MNHNS and CDR2 SASEGT. The CDR3 is 15 residues long. The CDR3: CASKWTSGSSRAQYF. The CDR3 bases are TGTGCCAGCAAATGGACTAGCGGGAGTTCCCGGGCGCAGTACTTC.

This clonotype has at least ten counts. The chain is built from TRBV6-5 and TRBJ1-2; D unclear. V was clipped by 0 bases and J by 5 bases, with 10 bases between them. Germline V gene lookup returns CDR1 MNHEY and CDR2 SVGAGI. The CDR3 is 14 residues long. The CDR3 DNA is TGTGCCAGCAGTTACTCGAGTGTCGGGTATGGCTACACCTTC. Protein: CASSYSSVGYGYTF.

There are many counts of this clonotype. The chain carries TRBV9 and TRBJ1-1; D is uncertain. Germline V lookup: CDR1 SGDLS, CDR2 YYNGEE. The CDR3 loop spans 13 amino acids. V was cut by 0 bases and J by 3 bases, with 6 bases left in between. The CDR3 region has the DNA TGTGCCAGCAGCGTAGTCCGGGACACTGAAGCTTTCTTT. This sequence encodes CASSVVRDTEAFF.